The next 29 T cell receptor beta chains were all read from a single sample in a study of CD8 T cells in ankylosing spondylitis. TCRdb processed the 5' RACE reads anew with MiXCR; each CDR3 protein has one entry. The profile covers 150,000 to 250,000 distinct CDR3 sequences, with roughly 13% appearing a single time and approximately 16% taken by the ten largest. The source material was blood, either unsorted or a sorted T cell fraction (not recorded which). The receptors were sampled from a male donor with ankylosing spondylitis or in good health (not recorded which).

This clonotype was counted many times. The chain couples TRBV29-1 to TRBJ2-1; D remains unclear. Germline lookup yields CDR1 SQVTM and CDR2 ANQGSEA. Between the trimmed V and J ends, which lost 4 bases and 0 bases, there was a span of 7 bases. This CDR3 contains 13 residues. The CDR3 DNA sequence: TGCAGCGTTGTGGCCAGCTCCTACAATGAGCAGTTCTTC. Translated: CSVVASSYNEQFF.

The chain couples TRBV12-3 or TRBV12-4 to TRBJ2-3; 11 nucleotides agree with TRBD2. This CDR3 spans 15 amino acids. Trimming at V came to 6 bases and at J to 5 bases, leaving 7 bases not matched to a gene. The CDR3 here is CASSLSSGRRDTQYF. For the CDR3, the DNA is TGTGCCAGCAGCCTCTCTAGCGGGAGGCGAGATACGCAGTATTTT.

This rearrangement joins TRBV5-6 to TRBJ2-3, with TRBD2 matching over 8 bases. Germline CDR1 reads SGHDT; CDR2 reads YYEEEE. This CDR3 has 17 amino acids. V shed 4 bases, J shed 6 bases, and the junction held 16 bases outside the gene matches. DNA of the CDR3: TGTGCCAGCAGCGGCGGGACTAGTAGAGGAAGGGGGGATACGCAGTATTTT. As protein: CASSGGTSRGRGDTQYF. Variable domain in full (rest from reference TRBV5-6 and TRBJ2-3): DAGVTQSPTHLIKTRGQQVTLRCSPKSGHDTVSWYQQALGQGPQFIFQYYEEEERQRGNFPDRFSGHQFPNYSSELNVNALLLGDSALYLCASSGGTSRGRGDTQYFGPGTRLTVL.

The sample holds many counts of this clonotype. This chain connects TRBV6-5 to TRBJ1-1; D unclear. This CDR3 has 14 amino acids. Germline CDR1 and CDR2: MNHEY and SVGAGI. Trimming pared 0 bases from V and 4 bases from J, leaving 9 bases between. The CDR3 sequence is CASSYSREGTEAFF. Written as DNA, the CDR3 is TGTGCCAGCAGTTACTCCCGGGAGGGCACTGAAGCTTTCTTT.

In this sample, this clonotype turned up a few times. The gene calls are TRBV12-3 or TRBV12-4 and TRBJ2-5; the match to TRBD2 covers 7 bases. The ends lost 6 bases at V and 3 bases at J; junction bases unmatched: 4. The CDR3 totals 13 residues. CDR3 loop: CASSHSGEETQYF. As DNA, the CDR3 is TGTGCCAGCAGCCACAGCGGGGAAGAGACCCAGTACTTC.

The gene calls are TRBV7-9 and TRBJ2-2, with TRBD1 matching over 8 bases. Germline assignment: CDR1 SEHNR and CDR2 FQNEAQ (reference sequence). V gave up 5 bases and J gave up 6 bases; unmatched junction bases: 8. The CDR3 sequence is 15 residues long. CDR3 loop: CASSQMDRAAGELFF. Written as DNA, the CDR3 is TGTGCCAGCAGCCAAATGGACAGGGCTGCCGGGGAGCTGTTTTTT. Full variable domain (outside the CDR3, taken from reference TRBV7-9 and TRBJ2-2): DTGVSQNPRHKITKRGQNVTFRCDPISEHNRLYWYRQTLGQGPEFLTYFQNEAQLEKSRLLSDRFSAERPKGSFSTLEIQRTEQGDSAMYLCASSQMDRAAGELFFGEGSRLTVL.

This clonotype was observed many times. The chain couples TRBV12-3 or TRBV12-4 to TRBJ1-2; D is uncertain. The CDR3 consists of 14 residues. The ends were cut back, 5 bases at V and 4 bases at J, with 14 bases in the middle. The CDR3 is CASSALGWGYGYTF. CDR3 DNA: TGTGCCAGCAGTGCTTTGGGATGGGGCTATGGCTACACCTTC.

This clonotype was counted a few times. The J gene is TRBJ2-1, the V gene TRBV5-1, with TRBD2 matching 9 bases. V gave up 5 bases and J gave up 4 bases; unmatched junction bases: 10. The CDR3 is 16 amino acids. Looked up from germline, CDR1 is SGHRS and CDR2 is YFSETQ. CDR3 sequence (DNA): TGCGCCAGCAGTTGGGGAACTAGCGGGCCGTACAATGAGCAGTTCTTC. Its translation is CASSWGTSGPYNEQFF.

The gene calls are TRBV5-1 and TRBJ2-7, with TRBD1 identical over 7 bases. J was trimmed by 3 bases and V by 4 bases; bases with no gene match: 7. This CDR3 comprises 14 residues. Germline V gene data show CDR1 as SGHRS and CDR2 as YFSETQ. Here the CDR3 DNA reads TGCGCCAGCAGCGCCCGAGGACAGGTCTACGAGCAGTACTTC. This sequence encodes CASSARGQVYEQYF.

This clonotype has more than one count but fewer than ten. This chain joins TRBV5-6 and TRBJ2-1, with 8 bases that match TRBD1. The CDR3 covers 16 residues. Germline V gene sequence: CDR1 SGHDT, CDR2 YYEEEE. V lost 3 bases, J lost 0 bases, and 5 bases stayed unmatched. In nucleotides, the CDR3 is TGTGCCAGCAGCTACATCACAGGGGGCTCCTACAATGAGCAGTTCTTC. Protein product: CASSYITGGSYNEQFF.

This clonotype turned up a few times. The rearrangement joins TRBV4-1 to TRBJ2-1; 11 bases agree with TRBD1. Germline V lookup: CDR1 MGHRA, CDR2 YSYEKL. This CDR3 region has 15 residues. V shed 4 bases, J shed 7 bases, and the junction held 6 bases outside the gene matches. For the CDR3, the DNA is TGCGCCAGCAGCCCGACCGGGACAGGGGGAAATGAGCAGTTCTTC. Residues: CASSPTGTGGNEQFF.

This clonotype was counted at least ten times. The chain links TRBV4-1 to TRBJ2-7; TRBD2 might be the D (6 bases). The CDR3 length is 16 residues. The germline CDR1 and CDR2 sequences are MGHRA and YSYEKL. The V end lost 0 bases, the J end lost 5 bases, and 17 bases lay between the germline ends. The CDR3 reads CASSQDPGLRINEQYF. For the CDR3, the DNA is TGCGCCAGCAGCCAAGACCCGGGACTCCGTATTAACGAGCAGTACTTC.

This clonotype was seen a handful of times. The CDR3 reads CASSPTASNQPQHF. As DNA, the CDR3 is TGTGCCAGCAGCCCCACAGCTAGCAATCAGCCCCAGCATTTT. The V call is TRBV7-9, the J call TRBJ1-5; D not certain. The CDR3 consists of 14 residues. V lost 5 bases and J lost 0, with 8 bases in between. Germline CDR1 and CDR2: SEHNR and FQNEAQ (reference sequence).

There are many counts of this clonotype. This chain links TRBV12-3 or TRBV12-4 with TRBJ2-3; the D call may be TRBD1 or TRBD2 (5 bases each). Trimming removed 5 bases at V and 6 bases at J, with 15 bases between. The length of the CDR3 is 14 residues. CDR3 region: CASSPPGAGDTQYF. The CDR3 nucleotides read TGTGCCAGCAGTCCCCCCGGGGCAGGCGATACGCAGTATTTT.

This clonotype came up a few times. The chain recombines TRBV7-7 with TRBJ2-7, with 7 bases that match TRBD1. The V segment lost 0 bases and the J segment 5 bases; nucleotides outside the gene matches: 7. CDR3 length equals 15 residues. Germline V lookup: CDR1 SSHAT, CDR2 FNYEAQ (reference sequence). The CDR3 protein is CASSLAPGGLHEQYF. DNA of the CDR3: TGTGCCAGCAGCTTAGCGCCAGGGGGTCTCCACGAGCAGTACTTC.

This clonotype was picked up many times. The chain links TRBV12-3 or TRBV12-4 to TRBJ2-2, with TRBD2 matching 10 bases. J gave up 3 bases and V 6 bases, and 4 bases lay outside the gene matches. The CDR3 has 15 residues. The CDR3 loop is CASSLLAGHTGELFF. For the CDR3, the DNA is TGTGCCAGCAGCCTACTAGCGGGGCACACCGGGGAGCTGTTTTTT.

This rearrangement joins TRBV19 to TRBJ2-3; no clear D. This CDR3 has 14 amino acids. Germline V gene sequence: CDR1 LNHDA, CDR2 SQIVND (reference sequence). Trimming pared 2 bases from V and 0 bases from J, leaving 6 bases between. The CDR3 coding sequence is TGTGCCAGTAGTATATACGGGAGCACAGATACGCAGTATTTT. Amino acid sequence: CASSIYGSTDTQYF.

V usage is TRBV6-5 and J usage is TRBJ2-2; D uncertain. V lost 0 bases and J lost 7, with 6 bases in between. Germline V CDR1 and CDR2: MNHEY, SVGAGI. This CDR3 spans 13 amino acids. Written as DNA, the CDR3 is TGTGCCAGCAGTTACTCCGGGCTCGGGGAGCTGTTTTTT. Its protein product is CASSYSGLGELFF.

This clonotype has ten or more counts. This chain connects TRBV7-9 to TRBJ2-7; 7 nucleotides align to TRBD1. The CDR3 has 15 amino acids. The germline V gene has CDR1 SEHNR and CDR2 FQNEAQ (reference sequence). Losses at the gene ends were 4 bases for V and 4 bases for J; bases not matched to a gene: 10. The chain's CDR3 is CASSSTDRDPYEQYF. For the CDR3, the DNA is TGTGCCAGCAGCTCAACAGACAGGGATCCTTACGAGCAGTACTTC.

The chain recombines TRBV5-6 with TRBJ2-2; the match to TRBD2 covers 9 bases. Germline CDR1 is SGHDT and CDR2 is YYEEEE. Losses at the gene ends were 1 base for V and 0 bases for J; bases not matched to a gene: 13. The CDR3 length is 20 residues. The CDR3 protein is CASSLMGAGGPISNTGELFF. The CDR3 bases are TGTGCCAGCAGCTTGATGGGTGCGGGAGGGCCGATATCGAACACCGGGGAGCTGTTTTTT. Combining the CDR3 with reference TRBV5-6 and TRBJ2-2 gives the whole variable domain DAGVTQSPTHLIKTRGQQVTLRCSPKSGHDTVSWYQQALGQGPQFIFQYYEEEERQRGNFPDRFSGHQFPNYSSELNVNALLLGDSALYLCASSLMGAGGPISNTGELFFGEGSRLTVL.

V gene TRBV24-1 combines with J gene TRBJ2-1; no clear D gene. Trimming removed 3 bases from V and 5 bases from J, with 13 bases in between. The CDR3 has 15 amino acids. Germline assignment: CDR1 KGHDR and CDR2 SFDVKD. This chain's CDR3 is CATSDPGDSHNEQFF. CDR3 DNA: TGTGCCACCAGTGATCCAGGAGATTCGCACAATGAGCAGTTCTTC.

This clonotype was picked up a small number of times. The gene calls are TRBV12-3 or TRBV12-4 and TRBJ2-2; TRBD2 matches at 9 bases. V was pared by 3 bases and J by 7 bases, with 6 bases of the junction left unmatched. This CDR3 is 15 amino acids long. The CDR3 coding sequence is TGTGCCAGCAGTTTCTTAAGCGGGGGGCACGGGGAGCTGTTTTTT. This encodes CASSFLSGGHGELFF.

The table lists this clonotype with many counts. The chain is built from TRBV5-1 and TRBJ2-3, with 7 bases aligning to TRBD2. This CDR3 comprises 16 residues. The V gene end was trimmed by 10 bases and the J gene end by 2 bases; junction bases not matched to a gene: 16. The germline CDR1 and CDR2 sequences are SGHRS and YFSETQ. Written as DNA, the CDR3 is TGCGCCGTGAGCAGTGGAGCGGGACGGCTCACAGATACGCAGTATTTT. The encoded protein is CAVSSGAGRLTDTQYF.

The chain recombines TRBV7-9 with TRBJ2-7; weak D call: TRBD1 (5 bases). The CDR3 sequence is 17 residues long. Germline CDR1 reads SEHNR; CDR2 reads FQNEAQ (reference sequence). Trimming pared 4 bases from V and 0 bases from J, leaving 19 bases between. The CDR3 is CASSYPFPRTSSYEQYF. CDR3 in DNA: TGTGCCAGCAGCTATCCGTTCCCTCGGACAAGCTCCTACGAGCAGTACTTC.

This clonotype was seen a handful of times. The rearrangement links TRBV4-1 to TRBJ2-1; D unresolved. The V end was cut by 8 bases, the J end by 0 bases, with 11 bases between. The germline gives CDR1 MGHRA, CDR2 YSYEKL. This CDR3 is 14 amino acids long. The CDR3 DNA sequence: TGCGCCAGCGCAAGCGTAAGCTCCTACAATGAGCAGTTCTTC. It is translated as CASASVSSYNEQFF.

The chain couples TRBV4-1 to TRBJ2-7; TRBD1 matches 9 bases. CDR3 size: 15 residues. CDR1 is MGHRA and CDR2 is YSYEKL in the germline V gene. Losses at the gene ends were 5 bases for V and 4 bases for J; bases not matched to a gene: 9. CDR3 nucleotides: TGCGCCAGCAGCAGCCAGGGACAGGGTGGATACGAGCAGTACTTC. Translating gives CASSSQGQGGYEQYF.

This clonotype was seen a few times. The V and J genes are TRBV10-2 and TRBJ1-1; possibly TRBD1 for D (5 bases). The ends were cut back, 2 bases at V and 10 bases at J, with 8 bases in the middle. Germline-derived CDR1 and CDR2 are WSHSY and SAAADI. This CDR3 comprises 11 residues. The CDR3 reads CASSEGGVAFF. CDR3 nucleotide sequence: TGCGCCAGCAGTGAGGGGGGTGTAGCTTTCTTT.

The CDR3 spells CASRDRAPNGNQPQHF. The CDR3 coding sequence is TGTGCCAGCCGGGACAGGGCGCCTAATGGCAATCAGCCCCAGCATTTT. This chain links TRBV2 with TRBJ1-5; 9 bases line up with TRBD1. Germline V CDR1 and CDR2: SNHLY, FYNNEI. CDR3 size: 16 residues. The ends lost 8 bases at V and 2 bases at J; junction bases unmatched: 10.

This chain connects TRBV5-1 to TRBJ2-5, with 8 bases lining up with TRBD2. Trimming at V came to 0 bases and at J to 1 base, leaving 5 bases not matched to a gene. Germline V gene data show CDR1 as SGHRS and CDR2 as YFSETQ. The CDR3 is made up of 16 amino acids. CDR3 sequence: CASSLDRAGAQETQYF. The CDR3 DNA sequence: TGCGCCAGCAGCTTGGATCGAGCGGGGGCCCAAGAGACCCAGTACTTC.